The 24 T cell receptor beta chains listed next were all sequenced from one sample in a study of T cells in Graves' hyperthyroidism and ophthalmopathy. Researchers took RNA transcripts and amplified the TCR beta CDR3 regions from them. RT-PCR in the first round (using the HTBI primer set) targeted the TCR CDR3. TCRdb ran MiXCR on the multiplex PCR reads and lists one entry per CDR3 protein. The sample lists 640,000 or so distinct CDR3 sequences; about 14% were seen once. Material for sequencing was blood. These receptors originate from a woman in her late teens or twenties with Graves' ophthalmopathy.

J is TRBJ2-2 and V is TRBV29-1; TRBD2 might be the D (6 bases). Germline CDR1 is SQVTM and CDR2 is ANQGSEA. V was shortened by 5 bases and J by 3 bases, with 16 bases between the two germline ends. The CDR3 sequence is 15 residues long. The CDR3 region is CSVRRQGLHTGELFF. In nucleotides, the CDR3 is TGCAGCGTTCGGCGGCAGGGACTCCACACCGGGGAGCTGTTTTTT.

The sample holds many counts of this clonotype. The chain recombines TRBV28 with TRBJ2-5; 7 bases line up with TRBD1. The CDR3 runs 14 residues. Trimming cost V 4 bases and J 4 bases; bases outside gene matches: 6. In germline, CDR1 is MDHEN, CDR2 SYDVKM. CDR3 sequence: CASSSPTGLETQYF. DNA for the CDR3: TGTGCCAGCAGTTCCCCGACAGGGTTAGAGACCCAGTACTTC.

This clonotype was recorded many times. The rearrangement joins TRBV2 to TRBJ2-7, with 9 positions matching TRBD2. The germline V gene encodes CDR1 SNHLY and CDR2 FYNNEI. With 5 bases clipped from V and 4 bases from J, the junction kept 3 bases outside the gene matches. This CDR3 has 13 amino acids. CDR3 sequence: CASSRTSEYEQYF. The CDR3 region has the DNA TGTGCCAGCAGTCGGACTAGCGAATACGAGCAGTACTTC. Supplemented by reference TRBV2 and TRBJ2-7, the full variable domain reads EPEVTQTPSHQVTQMGQEVILRCVPISNHLYFYWYRQILGQKVEFLVSFYNNEISEKSEIFDDQFSVERPDGSNFTLKIRSTKLEDSAMYFCASSRTSEYEQYFGPGTRLTVT.

At least ten counts were recorded for this clonotype. The V and J genes are TRBV5-6 and TRBJ2-5; no reliable D call. The CDR3 runs 16 residues. Germline values: CDR1 SGHDT, CDR2 YYEEEE. The germline V and J ends were trimmed by 0 bases and 2 bases, with 14 bases remaining between them. In nucleotides, the CDR3 is TGTGCCAGCAGCTTGGGACCCCGAGACTCACAAGAGACCCAGTACTTC. Amino acid sequence: CASSLGPRDSQETQYF.

This clonotype was detected ten times or more. The chain has TRBV4-2 and TRBJ1-5; D call uncertain. From germline, CDR1 is LGHNA and CDR2 YNFKEQ. This CDR3 has 15 amino acids. Trimming shortened V by 2 bases and J by 6 bases, and 14 bases separated the two germline ends. CDR3 in DNA: TGTGCCAGCAGCCAAAAAACCCAAGGTTCTCAGCCCCAGCATTTT. Protein: CASSQKTQGSQPQHF.

This clonotype was counted many times. The chain has TRBV28 and TRBJ1-2, with 8 positions matching TRBD1. Germline V gene data show CDR1 as MDHEN and CDR2 as SYDVKM. V shed 2 bases and J 6 bases; nucleotides not matched to a gene: 11. CDR3 length: 16 amino acids. CDR3 region: CASSLEGGRGRNGYTF. CDR3 in DNA: TGTGCCAGCAGTTTAGAGGGGGGCAGGGGGCGAAATGGCTACACCTTC.

With regard to this clonotype: Possible read error: a much larger clone is one base away. This chain links TRBV11-3 with TRBJ1-1, with 7 bases identical to TRBD1. This CDR3 has 17 amino acids. J was trimmed by 3 bases and V by 4 bases; bases with no gene match: 14. Germline V gene sequence: CDR1 SGHNT, CDR2 YENEEA. The CDR3 reads CASSSSFTGQPYTEAFF. In DNA, the CDR3 is TGTGCCAGCAGCTCTTCATTTACGGGACAGCCCTACACTGAAGCTTTCTTT.

This clonotype was seen a handful of times. The V gene is TRBV4-1, the J gene TRBJ1-5; D remains unclear. Germline V gene lookup returns CDR1 MGHRA and CDR2 YSYEKL. The CDR3 contains 13 residues. Trimming removed 4 bases at V and 5 bases at J, with 9 bases between. The CDR3 sequence is CASSRGPYQPQHF. The CDR3, as DNA: TGCGCCAGCAGCCGGGGTCCATATCAGCCCCAGCATTTT.

Turning to this clonotype: This may be a read error: a much more frequent sequence differs by one nucleotide. The chain links TRBV27 to TRBJ1-1, with D possibly being TRBD1 (5 bases). V lost 6 bases and J 1 base, leaving 12 bases between the germline ends. This CDR3 is 14 amino acids long. Germline loops: CDR1 MNHEY, CDR2 SMNVEV (reference sequence). DNA of the CDR3: TGTGCCAGCAGACCCCTGGGGGGGAACACTGAAGCTTTCTTT. This sequence encodes CASRPLGGNTEAFF.

This clonotype was found many times. This chain uses TRBV5-1 with TRBJ1-2; tentative D call: TRBD1 (6 bases). This CDR3 has 14 residues. CDR1 and CDR2 from the germline V gene are SGHRS and YFSETQ. Trimming took 4 bases from V and 5 from J, leaving 15 bases between them. The CDR3 loop reads CASSRPGGTYGYTF. The CDR3 DNA is TGCGCCAGCAGCCGACCGGGGGGCACTTATGGCTACACCTTC.

V is TRBV5-4 and J is TRBJ2-4, with a weak D call TRBD2 (5 bases). Germline CDR1 SGHNT, CDR2 YYREEE (reference sequence). The CDR3 has 16 residues. The germline V and J ends were trimmed by 2 bases and 3 bases, with 15 bases remaining between them. CDR3 amino acids: CASSFGRGRDKNIQYF. CDR3 nucleotides: TGTGCCAGCAGCTTTGGTCGGGGTCGTGACAAAAACATTCAGTACTTC.

This clonotype was observed a handful of times. The V and J genes are TRBV27 and TRBJ2-5; perhaps TRBD2 as D (6 bases). The CDR3 is 15 amino acids. The germline V gene has CDR1 MNHEY and CDR2 SMNVEV (reference sequence). Deletions cut 10 bases from V and 5 bases from J, with 23 bases between. CDR3 in amino acids: CATEKTGSRGETQYF. The CDR3 coding sequence is TGTGCCACCGAAAAAACTGGGAGTCGGGGGGAGACCCAGTACTTC.

V and J are TRBV19 and TRBJ1-3, with D hard to call. V was cut by 6 bases and J by 0 bases, with 12 bases left in between. Germline CDR1 and CDR2: LNHDA and SQIVND (reference sequence). The CDR3 loop spans 15 amino acids. The CDR3 reads CASSWRWSSGNTIYF. In nucleotides, the CDR3 is TGTGCCAGTAGCTGGCGGTGGAGCTCTGGAAACACCATATATTTT.

The chain carries TRBV11-1 and TRBJ2-1; perhaps TRBD2 as D (6 bases). Germline values: CDR1 SGHAT, CDR2 FQDESV (reference sequence). The CDR3 runs to 15 residues. The ends were cut back, 5 bases at V and 2 bases at J, with 13 bases in the middle. The CDR3 sequence: CASSHGSGAYNEQFF. The CDR3 bases are TGTGCCAGCAGCCACGGTAGCGGAGCCTACAATGAGCAGTTCTTC.

The rearrangement joins TRBV20-1 to TRBJ2-7, with TRBD1 identical over 8 bases. V gave up 1 base and J gave up 3 bases; unmatched junction bases: 8. This CDR3 is 15 amino acids long. Germline values: CDR1 DFQATT, CDR2 SNEGSKA (reference sequence). CDR3 in DNA: TGCAGTGCTAGAGGTACAGGGGGGCCCGTCTACGAGCAGTACTTC. Protein sequence: CSARGTGGPVYEQYF.

This clonotype has at least ten counts. The V gene is TRBV11-3, the J gene TRBJ2-2; 7 bases match TRBD2. CDR3 size: 17 residues. Looked up from germline, CDR1 is SGHNT and CDR2 is YENEEA. Germline trimming cut 1 base from V and 4 bases from J; bases unmatched to any gene: 9. The CDR3 nucleotides read TGTGCCAGCAGCTTAGTCGGAGGGAGGGCCGGCACCGGGGAGCTGTTTTTT. Translated, it gives CASSLVGGRAGTGELFF.

The rearrangement links TRBV6-2 or TRBV6-3 to TRBJ2-2, with TRBD2 matching 8 bases. The CDR3 is 12 amino acids. Germline CDR1 and CDR2: MNHEY and SVGEGT. With V trimmed by 6 bases and J by 12 bases, 6 bases remained unmatched. CDR3 protein: CASSRGGAKLFF. CDR3 in DNA: TGTGCCAGCAGCCGGGGGGGGGCGAAGCTGTTTTTT.

Ten or more counts support this clonotype. The chain is built from TRBV5-1 and TRBJ2-6, with D hard to call. The CDR3 length is 14 residues. V was cut by 5 bases and J by 4 bases, with 10 bases left in between. The germline gives CDR1 SGHRS, CDR2 YFSETQ. The CDR3 region is CASRAAPGANVLTF. Written as DNA, the CDR3 is TGCGCCAGCAGAGCAGCCCCCGGGGCCAACGTCCTGACTTTC.

The table lists this clonotype with many counts. The chain is built from TRBV11-1 and TRBJ2-1; D is unresolved. Per the germline V gene, CDR1 is SGHAT and CDR2 is FQDESV (reference sequence). V was clipped by 7 bases and J by 5 bases, with 15 bases between them. This CDR3 comprises 14 residues. This chain's CDR3 is CASKRARRDNEQFF. In DNA form, the CDR3 reads TGTGCCAGCAAGAGAGCCAGGCGAGACAATGAGCAGTTCTTC.

The gene calls are TRBV20-1 and TRBJ2-7, with TRBD2 identical over 8 bases. Trimming at V came to 4 bases and at J to 6 bases, leaving 11 bases not matched to a gene. CDR1 and CDR2 from the germline V gene are DFQATT and SNEGSKA (reference sequence). This CDR3 spans 14 amino acids. In DNA, the CDR3 is TGCAGTGCTAAGGATGGGCGGGAGGTCGGCGAGCAGTACTTC. Amino acids: CSAKDGREVGEQYF.

This clonotype was seen a few times. The gene calls are TRBV20-1 and TRBJ2-7; D remains unclear. The V and J ends lost 6 bases and 6 bases respectively, with 6 bases between them. The CDR3 runs 9 residues. CDR1 and CDR2 from the germline V gene are DFQATT and SNEGSKA (reference sequence). CDR3 in DNA: TGCAGTGCCCCATCCGAGCAGTACTTC. Translating it yields CSAPSEQYF.

This clonotype was seen ten or more times. The chain links TRBV12-3 or TRBV12-4 to TRBJ2-7; D remains ambiguous. V gave up 6 bases and J gave up 3 bases, with 12 bases separating them. The CDR3 is 13 amino acids. CDR3 DNA: TGTGCCAGCAGCTATAGCTACTACTACGAGCAGTACTTC. Translated: CASSYSYYYEQYF.

This clonotype was detected ten times or more. This chain connects TRBV6-1 to TRBJ2-7, with TRBD1 matching over 8 bases. The CDR3 is 18 residues long. Germline V gene lookup returns CDR1 MNHNS and CDR2 SASEGT. V lost 5 bases, J lost 4 bases, and 19 bases stayed unmatched. The CDR3 DNA is TGTGCCAGCAGTTCGACCTCCGGGACAGGAAACCGACGGTACGAGCAGTACTTC. This sequence encodes CASSSTSGTGNRRYEQYF.

This clonotype has a count of ten or more. This chain links TRBV2 with TRBJ1-6; 9 bases are a match to TRBD1. CDR1 is SNHLY, CDR2 FYNNEI, per germline. This CDR3 region has 14 residues. The V gene end was trimmed by 7 bases and the J gene end by 8 bases; junction bases not matched to a gene: 6. The CDR3 region has the DNA TGTGCCAGCAAGCCCAGGACAGGGGATTCACCCCTCCACTTT. Its translation: CASKPRTGDSPLHF.